Below are 22 T cell receptor beta chains sequenced from a single sample in a study of technical replicates of blood from several donors. Method: immunoSEQ multiplex PCR; TCRdb's copy keeps in-frame clones and lacks some. The data show about 70,000 clones, approximately 96% seen once. Sequencing was done on a sample of T cells isolated from PBMCs. Every receptor here comes from a human donor in good health.

The chain employs TRBV11-3 and TRBJ2-7; 11 bases fit TRBD2. The CDR3 totals 17 residues. Germline V gives CDR1 SGHNT, CDR2 YENEEA. The V segment lost 10 bases and the J segment 4 bases; nucleotides outside the gene matches: 18. CDR3 DNA sequence: TGTGCCACTGGGGGCGTTAGGACTAGCGGGTGGAGGTACGAGCAGTACTTC. Protein sequence: CATGGVRTSGWRYEQYF.

The gene calls are TRBV6-1 and TRBJ2-2; D is perhaps TRBD2 (6 bases). The germline V gene has CDR1 MNHNS and CDR2 SASEGT. Trimming pared 11 bases from V and 4 bases from J, leaving 11 bases between. The CDR3 totals 12 residues. CDR3 coding DNA: TGTGCCGGGGAGGCCCGCACCGGGGAGCTGTTTTTT. Translated: CAGEARTGELFF.

The chain couples TRBV2 to TRBJ1-1, with 8 bases identical to TRBD1. After removal of 5 bases from V and 1 base from J, the junction contained 6 bases not matched to a gene. Germline CDR1 is SNHLY and CDR2 is FYNNEI. CDR3 size: 15 residues. As DNA, the CDR3 is TGTGCCAGCAGTCCAGCCGGGACAGGGAACACTGAAGCTTTCTTT. Translating it yields CASSPAGTGNTEAFF.

The V and J genes are TRBV7-9 and TRBJ2-7, with D maybe TRBD1 (7 bases). Trimming stripped 5 bases from V and 7 bases from J, with 12 bases between. The length of the CDR3 is 12 residues. The germline V gene has CDR1 SEHNR and CDR2 FQNEAQ (reference sequence). CDR3 in DNA: TGTGCCAGCAGCCCAGGGGGGCTAGAGCAGTACTTC. It translates to CASSPGGLEQYF.

This rearrangement joins TRBV2 to TRBJ2-3, with 7 bases fitting TRBD2. The CDR3 consists of 14 residues. Germline V gives CDR1 SNHLY, CDR2 FYNNEI. V lost 3 bases, J lost 6 bases, and 6 bases stayed unmatched. CDR3 sequence: CASSDGLEVDTQYF. DNA of the CDR3: TGTGCCAGCAGTGATGGACTAGAGGTGGATACGCAGTATTTT.

The gene calls are TRBV6-5 and TRBJ2-1; TRBD1 is a possible D gene (7 bases). Trimming removed 6 bases at V and 12 bases at J, with 24 bases between. The CDR3 runs to 15 residues. CDR1 and CDR2 from the germline V gene are MNHEY and SVGAGI. The DNA for the CDR3 is TGTGCCAGCAGCCAGGGGGGCCGGGGGTCTTGGGGGCAGTTCTTC. It translates to CASSQGGRGSWGQFF.

The chain employs TRBV7-8 and TRBJ2-7, with 7 bases aligning to TRBD1. Germline trimming cut 4 bases from V and 0 bases from J; bases unmatched to any gene: 3. The CDR3 length is 14 residues. The V gene's germline CDR1 is SGHVS and CDR2 FQNEAQ. Written as DNA, the CDR3 is TGTGCCAGCAGCTCCGGGACAGCCTCCTACGAGCAGTACTTC. Encoded protein: CASSSGTASYEQYF.

The chain uses TRBV6-5 and TRBJ2-1, with 11 bases aligning to TRBD1. The germline V gene encodes CDR1 MNHEY and CDR2 SVGAGI. Losses at the gene ends were 2 bases for V and 9 bases for J; bases not matched to a gene: 9. The CDR3 is 16 residues long. The CDR3 sequence is CASSYAAGTGGAEQFF. As DNA, the CDR3 is TGTGCCAGCAGTTACGCCGCCGGGACAGGGGGGGCTGAGCAGTTCTTC.

J is TRBJ2-7 and V is TRBV5-1; 8 positions agree with TRBD1. Unmatched junction bases numbered 8, after V lost 4 bases and J lost 2 bases. The germline V gene has CDR1 SGHRS and CDR2 YFSETQ. There are 15 residues in the CDR3. This CDR3 reads CASSRAGQVAYEQYF. DNA for the CDR3: TGCGCCAGCAGCCGGGCGGGACAGGTAGCCTACGAGCAGTACTTC. The full variable domain, its missing parts supplied by reference TRBV5-1 and TRBJ2-7, is KAGVTQTPRYLIKTRGQQVTLSCSPISGHRSVSWYQQTPGQGLQFLFEYFSETQRNKGNFPGRFSGRQFSNSRSEMNVSTLELGDSALYLCASSRAGQVAYEQYFGPGTRLTVT.

This chain links TRBV23-1 with TRBJ2-5, with D tentatively TRBD1 (6 bases). TRBV23-1 is marked as an open reading frame, function uncertain. V was clipped by 0 bases and J by 3 bases, with 8 bases between them. This CDR3 region has 14 residues. The CDR3 reads CASSQSHREETQYF. CDR3 coding DNA: TGCGCCAGCAGTCAATCTCACAGGGAAGAGACCCAGTACTTC.

CDR3 sequence reads: CAWSRGTSTEAFF. The CDR3 DNA reads as TGTGCCTGGAGTCGCGGGACGAGCACTGAAGCTTTCTTT. J is TRBJ1-1 and V is TRBV30; possible D gene TRBD1, 5 bases. This CDR3 region has 13 residues. Germline assignment: CDR1 GTSNPN and CDR2 SVGIG (reference sequence). V lost 2 bases to trimming and J lost 4 bases, with 11 bases between them.

This chain joins TRBV2 and TRBJ2-7; 7 nucleotides agree with TRBD2. This CDR3 is built from 14 residues. CDR1 is SNHLY and CDR2 is FYNNEI in the germline V gene. Unmatched junction bases numbered 10, after V lost 5 bases and J lost 6 bases. In DNA, the CDR3 is TGTGCCAGCAGTCCGGCGACAGCGGGACGCGAGCAGTACTTC. As protein: CASSPATAGREQYF.

The chain has TRBV9 and TRBJ2-1; 8 bases fit TRBD1. The CDR3 spans 16 residues. The J segment lost 2 bases and the V segment lost 3 bases, leaving 7 bases of the junction unmatched. Germline loops: CDR1 SGDLS, CDR2 YYNGEE. The CDR3 spells CASSDRGSFAYNEQFF. CDR3 bases: TGTGCCAGCAGCGACAGGGGGAGTTTTGCCTACAATGAGCAGTTCTTC. Drawing the rest from reference TRBV9 and TRBJ2-1, the complete variable domain is DSGVTQTPKHLITATGQRVTLRCSPRSGDLSVYWYQQSLDQGLQFLIQYYNGEERAKGNILERFSAQQFPDLHSELNLSSLELGDSALYFCASSDRGSFAYNEQFFGPGTRLTVL.

V and J are TRBV6-6 and TRBJ2-5, with unresolved D. The length of the CDR3 is 14 residues. Germline CDR1 MNHNY, CDR2 SVGAGI (reference sequence). Trimming took off 0 bases at V and 2 bases at J, with 7 bases between the two ends. CDR3 DNA sequence: TGTGCCAGCAGTTACTCGAACTCACAAGAGACCCAGTACTTC. As protein: CASSYSNSQETQYF.

J is TRBJ2-5 and V is TRBV10-3; D remains ambiguous. V was cut by 2 bases and J by 4 bases, with 8 bases left in between. Germline V gene lookup returns CDR1 ENHRY and CDR2 SYGVKD. This CDR3 has 13 amino acids. The CDR3 DNA reads TGTGCCATCAGTGAGCTTGCGAGAGAGACCCAGTACTTC. Translation: CAISELARETQYF.

The rearrangement uses TRBV6-5 and TRBJ2-3, with a tentative D call TRBD1 (6 bases). This CDR3 is 14 amino acids long. Germline CDR1 MNHEY, CDR2 SVGAGI. The germline V and J ends were trimmed by 6 bases and 0 bases, with 10 bases remaining between them. The CDR3: CASSLRGSTDTQYF. The CDR3 DNA sequence: TGTGCCAGCAGCCTCAGGGGAAGCACAGATACGCAGTATTTT.

This sequence joins TRBV27 and TRBJ2-2; 12 bases agree with TRBD2. This CDR3 is 14 amino acids long. V trimming: 8 bases; J trimming: 6 bases; junction bases outside the gene matches: 4. CDR1 is MNHEY and CDR2 is SMNVEV in the germline V gene (reference sequence). As DNA, the CDR3 is TGTGCCAGCTCAACTAGCGGGAGGCCCGGGGAGCTGTTTTTT. Its translation is CASSTSGRPGELFF.

The chain is built from TRBV12-5 and TRBJ2-2, with D tentatively TRBD1 (5 bases). This CDR3 contains 14 residues. The germline V gene has CDR1 LGHNT and CDR2 FRNRAP. V dropped 1 base and J dropped 4 bases, with 7 bases sitting between them. Written as DNA, the CDR3 is TGTGCTAGTGGTTTGGAGGGGCCCACCGGGGAGCTGTTTTTT. It yields the protein CASGLEGPTGELFF.

This sequence joins TRBV13 and TRBJ2-7, with D possibly TRBD2 on 5 matching bases. Germline V gene data show CDR1 as PRHDT and CDR2 as FYEKMQ (reference sequence). There are 16 residues in the CDR3. With 2 bases removed from V and 2 bases from J, the gap between germline ends came to 16 bases. CDR3 coding DNA: TGTGCCAGCAGCTTAAATGCGGGTCCCAGCCCCTACGAGCAGTACTTC. Translating gives CASSLNAGPSPYEQYF.

V and J are TRBV4-1 and TRBJ2-5; TRBD2 agrees at 10 bases. This CDR3 has 16 amino acids. V lost 4 bases and J lost 3; bases outside the gene matches: 8. In germline, CDR1 is MGHRA, CDR2 YSYEKL. The CDR3 DNA reads as TGCGCCAGCAGCCTCGAGGGACTAGCGTTTAAAGAGACCCAGTACTTC. Protein: CASSLEGLAFKETQYF.

Points on this clone: Given a much more abundant clone one base away, this may be a read error. The sample carries other DNA sequences with the same CDR3. The CDR3 protein is CASSSGHSGNTIYF. CDR3 DNA sequence: TGTGCCAGCAGTTCGGGACACTCTGGAAACACCATATATTTT. The gene calls are TRBV11-2 and TRBJ1-3, with D perhaps matching TRBD1 (6 bases). The CDR3 is 14 residues long. The V end was cut by 6 bases, the J end by 0 bases, with 9 bases between. Germline V CDR1 and CDR2: SGHAT, FQNNGV.

The CDR3 region has the DNA TGCGCCAGCAGCTTGGAGCGGGGTAACTACGAGCAGTACTTC. This sequence encodes CASSLERGNYEQYF. The V call is TRBV5-1, the J call TRBJ2-7, with 7 bases lining up with TRBD2. CDR1 and CDR2 from the germline V gene are SGHRS and YFSETQ. The junction had 3 bases not matched to a gene; V was cut back by 0 bases and J by 3 bases. The CDR3 length is 14 residues.